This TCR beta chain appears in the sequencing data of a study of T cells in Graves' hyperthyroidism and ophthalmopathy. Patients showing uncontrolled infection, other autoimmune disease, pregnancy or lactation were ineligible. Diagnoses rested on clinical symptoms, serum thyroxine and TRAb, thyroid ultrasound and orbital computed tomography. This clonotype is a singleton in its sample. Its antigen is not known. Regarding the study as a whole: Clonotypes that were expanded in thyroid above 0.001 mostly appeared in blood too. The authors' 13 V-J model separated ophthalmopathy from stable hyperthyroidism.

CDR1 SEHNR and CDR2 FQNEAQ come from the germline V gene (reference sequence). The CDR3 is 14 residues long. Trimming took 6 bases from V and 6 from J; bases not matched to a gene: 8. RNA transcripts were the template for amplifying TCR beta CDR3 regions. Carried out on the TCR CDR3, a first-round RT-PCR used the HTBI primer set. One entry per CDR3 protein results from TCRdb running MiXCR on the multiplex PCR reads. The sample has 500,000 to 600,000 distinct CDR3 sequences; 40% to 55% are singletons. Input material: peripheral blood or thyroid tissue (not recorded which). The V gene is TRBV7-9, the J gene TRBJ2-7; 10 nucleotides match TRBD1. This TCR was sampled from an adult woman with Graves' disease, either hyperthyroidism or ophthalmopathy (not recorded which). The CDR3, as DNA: TGTGCCAGCAGTCCACCGGGACAGGGGTCCGAGCAGTACTTC. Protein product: CASSPPGQGSEQYF.